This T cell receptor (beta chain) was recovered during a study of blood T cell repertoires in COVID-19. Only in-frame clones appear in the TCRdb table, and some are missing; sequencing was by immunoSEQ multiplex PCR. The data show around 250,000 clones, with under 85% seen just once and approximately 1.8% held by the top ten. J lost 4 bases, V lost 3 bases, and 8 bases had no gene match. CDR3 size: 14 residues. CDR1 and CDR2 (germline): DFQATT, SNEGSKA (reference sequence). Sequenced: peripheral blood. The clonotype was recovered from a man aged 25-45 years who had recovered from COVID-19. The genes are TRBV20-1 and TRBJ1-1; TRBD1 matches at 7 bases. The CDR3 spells CSASPPDRATEAFF. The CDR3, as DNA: TGCAGTGCTAGTCCTCCAGACAGGGCCACTGAAGCTTTCTTT.